This T cell receptor beta chain was identified during a study of T cells in narcolepsy. TCRdb's copy holds only in-frame clones and misses some; the assay was immunoSEQ multiplex PCR. The sample gives under 40,000 clones, around 83% of which show up once; approximately 0.66% is in the top ten. The CDR3 is made up of 13 amino acids. Trimming left V 0 bases short and J 9 bases short, with 12 bases between. The germline V gene has CDR1 MNHEY and CDR2 SVGAGI. Specimen: memory (CD45RA-) CD4+ T cells from blood. The sequence was obtained from a human donor in good health. The rearrangement joins TRBV6-5 to TRBJ2-7; D possibly corresponds to TRBD1 (5 bases). The CDR3 spells CASSYSKETVQYF. In nucleotides, the CDR3 is TGTGCCAGCAGTTACTCGAAAGAGACAGTGCAGTACTTC.